This entry is about one T cell receptor (beta chain). V was shortened by 5 bases and J by 4 bases, with 12 bases between the two germline ends. Germline lookup yields CDR1 SEHNR and CDR2 FQNEAQ (reference sequence). The CDR3 runs 14 residues. The sample originates from a study of control samples from healthy donors and cancer patients. Clones were sequenced by immunoSEQ multiplex PCR, and TCRdb holds only the in-frame ones, with some missing. The sample includes 100,000 to 150,000 clones, over 75% of them seen just once. What was sequenced was blood. This clonotype was sampled from a man in his late teens or twenties in good health. The rearrangement joins TRBV7-9 to TRBJ2-1; D not certain. Here the CDR3 DNA reads TGTGCCAGCAGCCTCATCGACAATTACAATGAGCAGTTCTTC. Translated: CASSLIDNYNEQFF.